The present TCR beta chain was sequenced within a study of blood T cells in healthy people across ages (dated by TCRdb to 2014 to 2015). Background on the whole study: In model experiments, roughly one uniquely barcoded TCR beta cDNA molecule per two T cells was captured by template switching. To avoid experimental bias, donors of different ages were randomly spread across the sequencing lanes. Donors were grouped into four age groups: young (average approximately 16 years), middle-aged (39), aged (62) and long-lived (less than 85). Age-related changes in TCR beta repertoire diversity were measured in the study by deep sequencing normalized with unique cDNA molecular identifiers. For two donors (one aged 18 to 30 and one aged 80 or older), the study analyzed two additional independent replicas of 1 million unique cDNA reads from the same blood draw. Study-wide conclusions, independent of this receptor: The percentage of naive T cells measured by flow cytometry correlated strongly with observed TCR beta diversity. Since profiling was done on bulk unsorted PBMCs, naive and antigen-experienced compartments could not be conclusively compared. Compared with the aged group, more naive CD4+ T cells, fewer expanded clones and increased TCR diversity were shown by the long-lived group, suggesting age selection. The CMV infection status of donors was not known, potentially confounding age-related changes in expanded clonotypes. Observed TCR beta diversity per million T cells fell roughly linearly with age, and a significant reduction was already apparent by age around 44. Estimates of total diversity based on one million sequenced T cells were regarded as lower bounds and as underestimates.

Library preparation employed 5' RACE. The sequencer was an Illumina HiSeq 2500. The second PCR ran for roughly 6 to 11 cycles and used a J-beta primer mix along with a sample-barcoded 5' primer. Each TCR beta cDNA molecule received a unique molecular identifier from a template-switch 5' adaptor carrying 12 random nucleotides. At least 3 million CDR3-containing paired-end reads were obtained from each sample. First-strand cDNA was synthesized from all RNA with the Mint cDNA synthesis kit, primed by a TRBC-specific oligonucleotide. Following uracil-DNA glycosylase treatment, a first 18-cycle PCR with universal primers M1SS and BC2_uni_R was performed on all cDNA. Processing in the source paper ran as follows. For normalization, 1 million high-quality reads were randomly selected from each sample, with every read carrying a distinct molecular identifier. Instead of being binned into consensus sequences, reads that shared molecular identifiers were thrown out. MiTCR, run with a Q25 quality threshold and the strictest error-elimination algorithm, handled CDR3 identification, clonotype clustering and error correction. Lower-bound total TCR beta diversity was estimated with a nonparametric unseen species model using Euler transformation. TCRdb passed the public sequencing reads through fastp at Q25 and MiXCR, retaining productive beta sequences. Every distinct CDR3 protein forms one entry, paired with its most common genes and DNA. V and J calls and clone size were set by TCRdb, not the authors. Present in this sample are hundreds of thousands of distinct CDR3 sequences, over 40% of which were seen just once. The ten largest clones represent roughly 14% of the sample.

The donors were around 39 Caucasian individuals from Russia, aged 6 to 90 years, who were systemically healthy. Each donor gave 8 to 10 milliliters of peripheral blood, drawn into EDTA-treated Vacutainer tubes. Ficoll-Paque density-gradient centrifugation was used to isolate PBMCs, with at least 6 million per sample. Trizol reagent was used to extract total RNA from the PBMCs, yielding at least 5.5 micrograms per sample. For every donor, flow cytometry on a PBMC aliquot measured the percentage of naive CD45RAhigh/CD27high T cells. This clonotype has a handful of counts. Its target antigen remains unknown. The record has no base qualities; no much larger clone is one base away. The CDR3, from cysteine to phenylalanine, totals 14 residues. Only the CDR3 portion is preserved as DNA: 42 bases, with reading frame beginning at the first base. V loses 5 bases at its end and J loses 6 bases; junction bases beyond the gene matches: 5.

Source material: blood. This sequence originates from a woman older than 75 in good health. The V and J segments used are TRBV12-3 or TRBV12-4 and TRBJ1-4; TRBD1 agrees with 8 junctional bases. CDR3 reads: CASSPGQEHEKLFF. The nucleotide sequence reads TGTGCCAGCAGTCCGGGACAGGAACATGAAAAACTGTTTTTT.